These 17 T cell receptor beta chains came from one sample sequenced in a study of T cell changes during pregnancy in multiple sclerosis. Using immunoSEQ multiplex PCR, the repertoire was profiled, and TCRdb retains in-frame clones only, with some absent. Found here are about 67,000 clones, about 90% of them singletons; the top ten hold roughly 2.7%. Specimen: peripheral blood, collected in the second trimester of pregnancy. These receptors all stem from a female donor in good health, enrolled as a control in a pregnancy study.

As DNA, the CDR3 is TGTGCCAGCAGCCCGGGACAGGGGGATCCCTACGAGCAGTACTTC. Translation gives CASSPGQGDPYEQYF. The chain combines TRBV27 with TRBJ2-7, with 11 bases lining up with TRBD1. The CDR3 sequence is 15 residues long. Germline V gene sequence: CDR1 MNHEY, CDR2 SMNVEV (reference sequence). J gave up 2 bases and V 6 bases, and 6 bases lay outside the gene matches.

The chain uses TRBV27 and TRBJ2-1; TRBD1 aligns across 7 bases. The germline V gene encodes CDR1 MNHEY and CDR2 SMNVEV (reference sequence). This CDR3 region has 15 residues. V lost 8 bases and J lost 0; bases outside the gene matches: 7. The CDR3 nucleotides read TGTGCCAGCGGGCCGACAGGGAGCTCCTACAATGAGCAGTTCTTC. Amino acid sequence: CASGPTGSSYNEQFF.

V gene TRBV29-1 combines with J gene TRBJ2-5, with D tentatively TRBD2 (6 bases). The CDR3 extends over 13 amino acids. V gave up 4 bases and J gave up 4 bases, with 13 bases separating them. Per the germline V gene, CDR1 is SQVTM and CDR2 is ANQGSEA. The CDR3 loop is CSVGGGRGETQYF. CDR3 coding DNA: TGCAGCGTTGGGGGCGGGCGGGGAGAGACCCAGTACTTC. Based on the CDR3 plus reference TRBV29-1 and TRBJ2-5, the full variable domain is SAVISQKPSRDICQRGTSLTIQCQVDSQVTMMFWYRQQPGQSLTLIATANQGSEATYESGFVIDKFPISRPNLTFSTLTVSNMSPEDSSIYLCSVGGGRGETQYFGPGTRLLVL.

This chain links TRBV5-1 with TRBJ2-5, with 9 bases that match TRBD2. Germline CDR1 SGHRS, CDR2 YFSETQ. The CDR3 consists of 16 residues. V dropped 2 bases and J dropped 4; count of bases not matched to a gene: 9. The CDR3 DNA follows: TGCGCCAGCAGCTTTGGCGCGGGGGGGCCGGGAGAGACCCAGTACTTC. Encoded protein: CASSFGAGGPGETQYF.

J is TRBJ2-7 and V is TRBV28, with 15 bases fitting TRBD2. CDR1 is MDHEN and CDR2 is SYDVKM in the germline V gene. V lost 6 bases and J lost 5; bases outside the gene matches: 14. The CDR3 is 18 amino acids. The CDR3 region has the DNA TGTGCCAGCAGCTCATGGGGGGGACTAGCGGGGGGTTTGAACGAGCAGTACTTC. As protein: CASSSWGGLAGGLNEQYF.

V usage is TRBV5-1 and J usage is TRBJ2-7, with 11 nucleotides matching TRBD1. After removal of 1 base from V and 6 bases from J, the junction contained 6 bases not matched to a gene. The CDR3 has 15 residues. Germline CDR1 reads SGHRS; CDR2 reads YFSETQ. CDR3 residues: CASSLIGQGAGEQYF. The DNA of the CDR3 is TGCGCCAGCAGCTTGATCGGACAGGGGGCCGGCGAGCAGTACTTC.

Points on this clone: This same CDR3 is encoded by further DNA sequences in the sample. The CDR3 DNA follows: TGTGCCAGTAGTATCGGACAGCCTAACACTGAAGCTTTCTTT. This sequence encodes CASSIGQPNTEAFF. The V and J genes are TRBV19 and TRBJ1-1, with D tentatively TRBD1 (6 bases). Per the germline V gene, CDR1 is LNHDA and CDR2 is SQIVND (reference sequence). Trimming removed 3 bases from V and 2 bases from J, with 10 bases in between. This CDR3 spans 14 amino acids.

This clone was counted once. This chain uses TRBV18 with TRBJ1-1, with 7 bases identical to TRBD1. The CDR3 has 15 amino acids. Germline trimming cut 8 bases from V and 1 base from J; bases unmatched to any gene: 10. Germline V gene sequence: CDR1 KGHSH, CDR2 LQKENI. CDR3 residues: CASRGPTGPNTEAFF. For the CDR3, the DNA is TGTGCCAGCCGGGGACCGACAGGGCCGAACACTGAAGCTTTCTTT.

This chain uses TRBV6-6 with TRBJ2-7; the D gene is possibly TRBD1 (6 bases). Germline values: CDR1 MNHNY, CDR2 SVGAGI (reference sequence). Trimming took off 6 bases at V and 0 bases at J, with 12 bases between the two ends. This CDR3 is built from 14 residues. The CDR3 region is CASRQGQSSYEQYF. The DNA for the CDR3 is TGTGCCAGCAGGCAGGGACAAAGCTCCTACGAGCAGTACTTC.

V and J are TRBV5-1 and TRBJ1-1, with a tentative D call TRBD1 (5 bases). Germline lookup yields CDR1 SGHRS and CDR2 YFSETQ. The CDR3 totals 13 residues. V was shortened by 7 bases and J by 5 bases, with 15 bases between the two germline ends. This CDR3 reads CASALREGTEAFF. The CDR3 DNA reads TGCGCCAGCGCCTTGCGGGAGGGGACTGAAGCTTTCTTT.

V gene TRBV19 combines with J gene TRBJ2-7; TRBD2 aligns across 8 bases. Losses at the gene ends were 3 bases for V and 3 bases for J; bases not matched to a gene: 10. The CDR3 length is 16 residues. Germline values: CDR1 LNHDA, CDR2 SQIVND (reference sequence). CDR3: CASSMGAGVFGYEQYF. The CDR3 DNA is TGTGCCAGTAGTATGGGAGCGGGGGTCTTTGGCTACGAGCAGTACTTC.

This sequence joins TRBV7-9 and TRBJ1-1; no firm D call. This CDR3 is built from 15 residues. V shed 1 base and J shed 5 bases, with 14 bases lying between them. Germline CDR1 SEHNR, CDR2 FQNEAQ (reference sequence). The CDR3 DNA follows: TGTGCCAGCAGCTTAGGCTGGCCAGTCGGGACTGAAGCTTTCTTT. Translation gives CASSLGWPVGTEAFF.

This sequence joins TRBV18 and TRBJ2-5, with D tentatively TRBD2 (6 bases). CDR1 and CDR2 from the germline V gene are KGHSH and LQKENI. There are 14 residues in the CDR3. V was clipped by 4 bases and J by 7 bases, with 16 bases between them. The CDR3 protein is CASSREDDEGTQYF. The CDR3 nucleotides read TGTGCCAGCTCACGGGAGGACGATGAGGGGACCCAGTACTTC.

This chain links TRBV2 with TRBJ2-7; maybe TRBD1 (5 bases). This CDR3 is 12 amino acids long. CDR1 is SNHLY and CDR2 is FYNNEI in the germline V gene. V was shortened by 2 bases and J by 4 bases, with 6 bases between the two germline ends. The CDR3 spells CASSETGYEQYF. In DNA form, the CDR3 reads TGTGCCAGCAGTGAAACAGGATACGAGCAGTACTTC.

The chain uses TRBV2 and TRBJ1-5; 7 bases are a match to TRBD1. V shed 7 bases, J shed 6 bases, and the junction held 6 bases outside the gene matches. The CDR3 is 13 amino acids. CDR1 SNHLY and CDR2 FYNNEI come from the germline V gene. The CDR3 coding sequence is TGTGCCAGCAACTGGGACAGAAGTCAGCCCCAGCATTTT. As protein: CASNWDRSQPQHF. Full variable domain (remainder filled in from reference TRBV2 and TRBJ1-5): EPEVTQTPSHQVTQMGQEVILRCVPISNHLYFYWYRQILGQKVEFLVSFYNNEISEKSEIFDDQFSVERPDGSNFTLKIRSTKLEDSAMYFCASNWDRSQPQHFGDGTRLSIL.

The chain carries TRBV7-9 and TRBJ2-1; 8 bases agree with TRBD2. V lost 8 bases to trimming and J lost 6 bases; unmatched junction nucleotides: 9. Germline CDR1 is SEHNR and CDR2 is FQNEAQ (reference sequence). The CDR3 totals 14 residues. CDR3 in amino acids: CASGGSGRSNEQFF. CDR3 coding DNA: TGTGCCAGCGGGGGAAGCGGGAGAAGCAATGAGCAGTTCTTC.

This clone is deemed medium-sized. This chain joins TRBV4-3 and TRBJ1-2, with a possible D match to TRBD1 (5 bases). This CDR3 comprises 14 residues. V was trimmed by 0 bases and J by 7 bases, leaving 12 bases between them. Germline V gene data show CDR1 as LGHNA and CDR2 as YSLEER. CDR3 in amino acids: CASSQEAGVGGYTF. CDR3 coding DNA: TGCGCCAGCAGCCAAGAGGCGGGGGTAGGTGGCTACACCTTC.